One and the same sample provided the 23 T cell receptor beta chains below, sequenced in a study of lymphopenia after photon versus proton radiotherapy. The repertoire was sequenced with immunoSEQ multiplex PCR; TCRdb's copy has only in-frame clones and lacks some. This table has 70,000 or so clones, approximately 91% appearing once. The sequencing used peripheral blood, collected from a patient treated with photon-based radiotherapy. The receptors were gathered from a woman in her 70s with pancreatic cancer.

V is TRBV5-1 and J is TRBJ1-1; tentatively, D is TRBD1 (6 bases). There are 13 residues in the CDR3. Germline V gene data show CDR1 as SGHRS and CDR2 as YFSETQ. With 4 bases removed from V and 4 bases from J, the gap between germline ends came to 11 bases. The CDR3 nucleotides read TGCGCCAGCAGCGGGGACATTGGCACTGAAGCTTTCTTT. Its translation is CASSGDIGTEAFF.

V gene TRBV5-5 combines with J gene TRBJ2-7, with 12 bases fitting TRBD2. Losses at the gene ends were 2 bases for V and 6 bases for J; bases not matched to a gene: 15. Germline V gives CDR1 SGHKS, CDR2 YYEKEE (reference sequence). There are 18 residues in the CDR3. The CDR3 DNA sequence: TGTGCCAGCAGCTTTCAAGGACTAGCGGGATGGGGCCGGGTCGAGCAGTACTTC. It is translated as CASSFQGLAGWGRVEQYF.

The chain is built from TRBV6-1 and TRBJ1-1; TRBD1 aligns across 8 bases. From germline, CDR1 is MNHNS and CDR2 SASEGT. The CDR3 has 15 amino acids. Germline trimming cut 2 bases from V and 5 bases from J; bases unmatched to any gene: 7. The CDR3 DNA reads as TGTGCCAGCAGTGAATTGTGGACAGGGACGACTGAAGCTTTCTTT. It translates to CASSELWTGTTEAFF.

V gene TRBV28 combines with J gene TRBJ1-1; D remains unclear. Between the trimmed V and J ends, which lost 10 bases and 6 bases, there was a span of 18 bases. The CDR3 spans 13 residues. Looked up from germline, CDR1 is MDHEN and CDR2 is SYDVKM. CDR3 residues: CATEGGVGAEAFF. In DNA, the CDR3 is TGTGCCACCGAGGGCGGGGTTGGCGCTGAAGCTTTCTTT.

The chain has TRBV4-2 and TRBJ1-5, with 9 nucleotides matching TRBD1. Germline values: CDR1 LGHNA, CDR2 YNFKEQ. V lost 3 bases and J lost 1; bases outside the gene matches: 4. The CDR3 totals 16 residues. As DNA, the CDR3 is TGTGCCAGCAGCCACGGTGGGACAGGGAGCAATCAGCCCCAGCATTTT. It encodes CASSHGGTGSNQPQHF.

The gene calls are TRBV18 and TRBJ2-2; TRBD1 aligns across 9 bases. Per germline, CDR1 KGHSH and CDR2 LQKENI. The CDR3 extends over 14 amino acids. The J segment lost 2 bases and the V segment lost 8 bases, leaving 3 bases of the junction unmatched. CDR3 bases: TGTGCCAGCCTGGGACAGGGTAACACCGGGGAGCTGTTTTTT. As protein: CASLGQGNTGELFF.

The chain combines TRBV19 with TRBJ2-2; D is perhaps TRBD1 (6 bases). Looked up from germline, CDR1 is LNHDA and CDR2 is SQIVND (reference sequence). Trimming removed 7 bases at V and 2 bases at J, with 14 bases between. The CDR3 contains 15 residues. CDR3: CASTRRDTNTGELFF. CDR3 DNA sequence: TGTGCCAGTACAAGACGGGACACCAACACCGGGGAGCTGTTTTTT.

The J gene is TRBJ2-4, the V gene TRBV19; D ambiguous. The CDR3 contains 13 residues. Germline CDR1 is LNHDA and CDR2 is SQIVND (reference sequence). The germline V and J ends were trimmed by 2 bases and 13 bases, with 15 bases remaining between them. Here the CDR3 DNA reads TGTGCCAGTAGTATACGCCCCGGGTCCCCACAGTACTTC. Its protein product is CASSIRPGSPQYF.

The chain joins TRBV19 to TRBJ1-3; D might be TRBD1 (5 bases). V dropped 3 bases and J dropped 3 bases, with 12 bases sitting between them. The CDR3 length is 15 residues. The germline V gene has CDR1 LNHDA and CDR2 SQIVND (reference sequence). CDR3 sequence: CASSIPGGLGNTIYF. The DNA of the CDR3 is TGTGCCAGTAGTATCCCCGGGGGTCTTGGAAACACCATATATTTT. Full variable domain (outside the CDR3, taken from reference TRBV19 and TRBJ1-3): DGGITQSPKYLFRKEGQNVTLSCEQNLNHDAMYWYRQDPGQGLRLIYYSQIVNDFQKGDIAEGYSVSREKKESFPLTVTSAQKNPTAFYLCASSIPGGLGNTIYFGEGSWLTVV.

The V gene is TRBV21-1, the J gene TRBJ1-1; the table calls TRBD1, which could not be checked here. TRBV21-1 represents a pseudogene. The CDR3 spans 13 residues. CDR3 sequence (DNA): TGTGCCAGCAGCAAGGGCAGGGCCACTGAAGCTTTCTTT. Protein product: CASSKGRATEAFF.

The chain recombines TRBV28 with TRBJ2-7; D call uncertain. Germline CDR1 and CDR2: MDHEN and SYDVKM. The CDR3 sequence is 17 residues long. Trimming pared 5 bases from V and 3 bases from J, leaving 23 bases between. The CDR3 protein is CASSAPFYTGQSYEQYF. The DNA of the CDR3 is TGTGCCAGCAGTGCCCCCTTCTACACTGGGCAAAGCTACGAGCAGTACTTC.

This clone was observed a few times. The chain has TRBV6-5 and TRBJ2-3, with D maybe TRBD1 (6 bases). This CDR3 region has 13 residues. Deletions cut 4 bases from V and 5 bases from J, with 10 bases between. Germline values: CDR1 MNHEY, CDR2 SVGAGI. The CDR3 sequence is CASSFRGLDTQYF. CDR3 in DNA: TGTGCCAGCAGTTTCAGGGGTCTAGATACGCAGTATTTT.

This chain connects TRBV28 to TRBJ2-1; D possibly corresponds to TRBD1 (5 bases). V lost 3 bases and J lost 4, with 10 bases in between. This CDR3 has 14 residues. Germline V gives CDR1 MDHEN, CDR2 SYDVKM. The CDR3 is CASSLSDSYNEQFF. CDR3 nucleotides: TGTGCCAGCAGTTTGTCAGACAGTTACAATGAGCAGTTCTTC. The whole variable domain, filled in from reference TRBV28 and TRBJ2-1, reads DVKVTQSSRYLVKRTGEKVFLECVQDMDHENMFWYRQDPGLGLRLIYFSYDVKMKEKGDIPEGYSVSREKKERFSLILESASTNQTSMYLCASSLSDSYNEQFFGPGTRLTVL.

The rearrangement joins TRBV6-6 to TRBJ2-5; TRBD2 agrees at 8 bases. After removal of 5 bases from V and 5 bases from J, the junction contained 10 bases not matched to a gene. Per germline, CDR1 MNHNY and CDR2 SVGAGI (reference sequence). CDR3 length: 15 residues. The CDR3 sequence: CASSDVGLGGETQYF. CDR3 DNA sequence: TGTGCCAGCAGTGACGTGGGACTAGGGGGGGAGACCCAGTACTTC.

The V and J genes are TRBV7-3 and TRBJ1-5; 7 nucleotides match TRBD1. The CDR3 has 13 residues. In germline, CDR1 is SGHTA, CDR2 FQGTGA. After removal of 5 bases from V and 15 bases from J, the junction contained 13 bases not matched to a gene. The CDR3 here is CASSPLTRTGRHF. CDR3 DNA sequence: TGTGCCAGCAGCCCGCTGACCCGGACAGGCCGGCATTTT.

This clone has a handful of counts. The chain couples TRBV7-9 to TRBJ2-2; D not resolved. Germline V lookup: CDR1 SEHNR, CDR2 FQNEAQ (reference sequence). Trimming cost V 3 bases and J 4 bases, with 6 bases left between them. This CDR3 contains 13 residues. CDR3 loop: CASSFVSTGELFF. As DNA, the CDR3 is TGTGCCAGCAGCTTCGTGAGCACCGGGGAGCTGTTTTTT. Full variable domain (missing parts from reference TRBV7-9 and TRBJ2-2): DTGVSQNPRHKITKRGQNVTFRCDPISEHNRLYWYRQTLGQGPEFLTYFQNEAQLEKSRLLSDRFSAERPKGSFSTLEIQRTEQGDSAMYLCASSFVSTGELFFGEGSRLTVL.

The CDR3 reads CASSLFGTRQETQYF. Written as DNA, the CDR3 is TGTGCCAGCAGCTTGTTCGGGACCCGGCAAGAGACCCAGTACTTC. The gene calls are TRBV5-8 and TRBJ2-5; either TRBD1 or TRBD2 may supply D (5 bases each). Deletions cut 1 base from V and 2 bases from J, with 12 bases between. The CDR3 spans 15 residues. Germline CDR1 reads SGHTS; CDR2 reads YDEGEE.

The rearrangement uses TRBV14 and TRBJ1-4; no reliable D call. Trimming cost V 4 bases and J 0 bases, with 9 bases left between them. This CDR3 has 15 residues. CDR1 is SGHDN, CDR2 FVKESK, per germline. CDR3 bases: TGTGCCAGCAGCCGGCAGGCGGCAACTAATGAAAAACTGTTTTTT. Its protein product is CASSRQAATNEKLFF.

The chain employs TRBV7-3 and TRBJ1-1, with TRBD1 identical over 8 bases. Germline CDR1 SGHTA, CDR2 FQGTGA. V shed 2 bases, J shed 4 bases, and the junction held 12 bases outside the gene matches. This CDR3 comprises 17 residues. Here the CDR3 DNA reads TGTGCCAGCAGCTTAGCCCGGGACAGGCCCTGGGCCACTGAAGCTTTCTTT. Translation gives CASSLARDRPWATEAFF.

The rearrangement joins TRBV28 to TRBJ1-2, with D possibly TRBD1 on 5 matching bases. This CDR3 region has 13 residues. CDR1 is MDHEN and CDR2 is SYDVKM in the germline V gene. V was shortened by 2 bases and J by 2 bases, with 6 bases between the two germline ends. CDR3 coding DNA: TGTGCCAGCAGTTTAGACAGCAACTATGGCTACACCTTC. Translated, it gives CASSLDSNYGYTF.

The J gene is TRBJ1-5, the V gene TRBV19, with TRBD1 as a possible D gene (6 bases). V lost 3 bases and J 5 bases, leaving 14 bases between the germline ends. The CDR3 has 15 residues. Germline CDR1 LNHDA, CDR2 SQIVND (reference sequence). The CDR3, as DNA: TGTGCCAGTAGTATGGGCCAGGGGCCATATCAGCCCCAGCATTTT. It translates to CASSMGQGPYQPQHF.

This rearrangement joins TRBV2 to TRBJ2-3, with a tentative D call TRBD1 (6 bases). The CDR3 has 12 amino acids. V was clipped by 7 bases and J by 6 bases, with 11 bases between them. Looked up from germline, CDR1 is SNHLY and CDR2 is FYNNEI. CDR3 sequence reads: CASKATGDTQYF. The CDR3 nucleotides read TGTGCCAGCAAAGCTACAGGGGATACGCAGTATTTT.

The chain carries TRBV10-1 and TRBJ1-2; D perhaps matches TRBD1 (6 bases). Germline V gene sequence: CDR1 WNHNN, CDR2 SYGVQD (reference sequence). V was clipped by 5 bases and J by 7 bases, with 14 bases between them. The CDR3 length is 13 residues. In DNA form, the CDR3 reads TGCGCCAGCAGTTCATCAGGGGACCTTGGCTACACCTTC. This sequence encodes CASSSSGDLGYTF.